These 32 T cell receptor beta chains were sequenced from one sample in a study of response to subunit inactivated influenza vaccine. TCRdb re-derived calls from the RT-PCR reads in MiXCR, one entry per CDR3 protein. This sample has 500,000 or so distinct CDR3 sequences, with 9.5% to 12% found just once. This specimen was PBMCs from blood, taken about 40 days after vaccination. The origin of the receptors is a man aged 50 to 60 who received an inactivated influenza vaccine.

CDR3 DNA sequence: TGTGCCAGCAGGCCACCGAAGACTAGTTTTTTGAGGTCAGATACGCAGTATTTT. Protein: CASRPPKTSFLRSDTQYF. The genes are TRBV11-2 and TRBJ2-3, with a tentative D call TRBD2 (6 bases). The CDR3 contains 18 residues. Trimming pared 6 bases from V and 4 bases from J, leaving 26 bases between. Per germline, CDR1 SGHAT and CDR2 FQNNGV. Supplemented by reference TRBV11-2 and TRBJ2-3, the full variable domain reads EAGVAQSPRYKIIEKRQSVAFWCNPISGHATLYWYQQILGQGPKLLIQFQNNGVVDDSQLPKDRFSAERLKGVDSTLKIQPAKLEDSAVYLCASRPPKTSFLRSDTQYFGPGTRLTVL.

V is TRBV9 and J is TRBJ1-1; D is uncertain. The CDR3 extends over 13 amino acids. With 5 bases removed from V and 2 bases from J, the gap between germline ends came to 10 bases. Germline assignment: CDR1 SGDLS and CDR2 YYNGEE. CDR3 in DNA: TGTGCCAGCAGTGGCGGCCTTAACACTGAAGCTTTCTTT. Amino acid sequence: CASSGGLNTEAFF.

This clonotype has a handful of counts. The chain employs TRBV7-9 and TRBJ2-5; TRBD1 matches at 8 bases. The germline CDR1 and CDR2 sequences are SEHNR and FQNEAQ (reference sequence). V shed 1 base, J shed 4 bases, and the junction held 2 bases outside the gene matches. The CDR3 spans 14 residues. For the CDR3, the DNA is TGTGCCAGCAGCTTAGGCAGGGGGCGAGAGACCCAGTACTTC. This sequence encodes CASSLGRGRETQYF.

This clonotype has just a few counts. The DNA for the CDR3 is TGTGCCAGCAGTTCGGGACACCCCTACGAGCAGTACTTC. It codes for CASSSGHPYEQYF. The chain links TRBV7-9 to TRBJ2-7, with a tentative D call TRBD1 (6 bases). Looked up from germline, CDR1 is SEHNR and CDR2 is FQNEAQ (reference sequence). The CDR3 is 13 amino acids. The V end lost 6 bases, the J end lost 2 bases, and 11 bases lay between the germline ends.

This clonotype appeared a few times. Here the CDR3 DNA reads TGCGCCAGCAGCTGGAGGACAGCGAAGCGGGAGACCCAGTACTTC. Its protein product is CASSWRTAKRETQYF. This chain links TRBV5-1 with TRBJ2-5; D possibly corresponds to TRBD1 (6 bases). The ends were cut back, 3 bases at V and 5 bases at J, with 17 bases in the middle. This CDR3 has 15 amino acids. The V gene's germline CDR1 is SGHRS and CDR2 YFSETQ.

The chain is built from TRBV28 and TRBJ1-1; 7 nucleotides match TRBD1. Per the germline V gene, CDR1 is MDHEN and CDR2 is SYDVKM. With 6 bases clipped from V and 0 bases from J, the junction kept 10 bases outside the gene matches. The length of the CDR3 is 16 residues. CDR3 nucleotides: TGTGCCAGCAGCCTCCTCCCGGGACAGATGAACACTGAAGCTTTCTTT. Translating it yields CASSLLPGQMNTEAFF.

The gene calls are TRBV20-1 and TRBJ1-2; D gene unclear. CDR3 length equals 13 residues. V lost 0 bases, J lost 13 bases, and 18 bases lay in between. CDR1 and CDR2 from the germline V gene are DFQATT and SNEGSKA (reference sequence). The DNA for the CDR3 is TGCAGTGCTAGAGATAAGAGCCATGGGATCTCCACCTTC. This codes for CSARDKSHGISTF.

This clonotype has ten or more counts. CDR3 sequence reads: CASASTEATDTQYF. CDR3 DNA sequence: TGTGCCAGCGCATCCACGGAGGCAACAGATACGCAGTATTTT. The chain has TRBV14 and TRBJ2-3, with a weak D call TRBD2 (5 bases). Trimming took off 8 bases at V and 3 bases at J, with 15 bases between the two ends. The germline V gene encodes CDR1 SGHDN and CDR2 FVKESK. CDR3 length: 14 amino acids.

V usage is TRBV24-1 and J usage is TRBJ1-1; unclear D gene. Per germline, CDR1 KGHDR and CDR2 SFDVKD. Between the trimmed V and J ends, which lost 9 bases and 0 bases, there was a span of 28 bases. The CDR3 covers 19 residues. The CDR3 DNA is TGTGCCACCCTCACCCTGCAGACCGCGTACGAACGAATGAACACTGAAGCTTTCTTT. Its protein is CATLTLQTAYERMNTEAFF.

There are a few counts of this clonotype. The chain carries TRBV24-1 and TRBJ2-3, with 8 positions matching TRBD2. J was trimmed by 2 bases and V by 9 bases; bases with no gene match: 12. This CDR3 region has 16 residues. Germline values: CDR1 KGHDR, CDR2 SFDVKD. The CDR3 DNA is TGTGCCACCGGGACGGGGGGGCTGCAGATCACAGATACGCAGTATTTT. Protein: CATGTGGLQITDTQYF.

V is TRBV15 and J is TRBJ2-3; 12 bases are shared with TRBD2. CDR1 LNHNV and CDR2 YYDKDF come from the germline V gene (reference sequence). Trimming cost V 0 bases and J 2 bases; bases outside gene matches: 6. This CDR3 is 18 amino acids long. CDR3 coding DNA: TGTGCCACCAGCAGAGAGCGAAGACTAGCGGGAGTCACAGATACGCAGTATTTT. It codes for CATSRERRLAGVTDTQYF.

This clonotype has ten or more counts. V is TRBV3-1 and J is TRBJ1-2; 7 nucleotides agree with TRBD1. Germline trimming cut 0 bases from V and 9 bases from J; bases unmatched to any gene: 4. Germline V lookup: CDR1 LGHDT, CDR2 YNNKEL (reference sequence). The CDR3 runs to 13 residues. CDR3 nucleotides: TGTGCCAGCAGCCAAGACGACAGGGCTCGCTACACCTTC. Protein product: CASSQDDRARYTF.

This clonotype was seen more than once but under ten times. The V call is TRBV12-3 or TRBV12-4, the J call TRBJ1-3; D gene uncertain. The length of the CDR3 is 15 residues. Trimming stripped 4 bases from V and 3 bases from J, with 13 bases between. This CDR3 is CASSYPRAGGNTIYF. The CDR3, as DNA: TGTGCCAGCAGTTATCCGAGGGCGGGTGGAAACACCATATATTTT.

V usage is TRBV4-1 and J usage is TRBJ1-2; D is unresolved. CDR1 and CDR2 (germline): MGHRA, YSYEKL. The CDR3 extends over 15 amino acids. Trimming removed 0 bases at V and 2 bases at J, with 10 bases between. The CDR3 is CASSQDSLGNYGYTF. The CDR3 DNA sequence: TGCGCCAGCAGCCAAGATTCCTTAGGGAACTATGGCTACACCTTC.

V and J are TRBV6-2 or TRBV6-3 and TRBJ2-7; D is perhaps TRBD1 or TRBD2 (5 bases each). Per the germline V gene, CDR1 is MNHEY and CDR2 is SVGEGT. CDR3 length: 12 amino acids. Trimming shortened V by 8 bases and J by 0 bases, and 8 bases separated the two germline ends. This CDR3 reads CASGDRSYEQYF. CDR3 coding DNA: TGTGCCAGCGGGGACCGCTCCTACGAGCAGTACTTC.

The chain is built from TRBV28 and TRBJ1-2; TRBD1 is a possible D gene (5 bases). The germline V gene encodes CDR1 MDHEN and CDR2 SYDVKM. Trimming cost V 2 bases and J 6 bases, with 13 bases left between them. The CDR3 is made up of 14 amino acids. The CDR3 is CASSLTRGTHGYTF. The CDR3 region has the DNA TGTGCCAGCAGTTTAACGAGGGGTACGCATGGCTACACCTTC.

The gene calls are TRBV4-3 and TRBJ1-4; no firm D call. Germline assignment: CDR1 LGHNA and CDR2 YSLEER. The CDR3 is made up of 16 amino acids. V lost 0 bases to trimming and J lost 3 bases, with 11 bases between them. In DNA, the CDR3 is TGCGCCAGCAGCCAAGATGGTCGGGCTCCTAATGAAAAACTGTTTTTT. It encodes CASSQDGRAPNEKLFF.

This clonotype has only a few counts. J is TRBJ2-6 and V is TRBV10-3; 8 nucleotides align to TRBD1. V shed 6 bases, J shed 4 bases, and the junction held 5 bases outside the gene matches. There are 15 residues in the CDR3. Per germline, CDR1 ENHRY and CDR2 SYGVKD. CDR3 loop: CAIRDRAAGANVLTF. The CDR3 region has the DNA TGTGCCATCAGGGACAGGGCGGCCGGGGCCAACGTCCTGACTTTC.

This clonotype showed up just a few times. This rearrangement joins TRBV12-3 or TRBV12-4 to TRBJ2-3; TRBD2 might be the D (5 bases). This CDR3 region has 14 residues. Trimming stripped 3 bases from V and 2 bases from J, with 9 bases between. The CDR3 sequence is CASSFIGDTDTQYF. The DNA of the CDR3 is TGTGCCAGCAGTTTTATCGGGGACACAGATACGCAGTATTTT.

This clonotype was counted between two and nine times. In nucleotides, the CDR3 is TGTGCCACCAGTGGGGGGGGCGCCGGGCAGTTCTTC. This sequence encodes CATSGGGAGQFF. The V and J genes are TRBV24-1 and TRBJ2-1; tentatively, D is TRBD2 (7 bases). Germline V lookup: CDR1 KGHDR, CDR2 SFDVKD. The CDR3 is 12 residues long. V was shortened by 5 bases and J by 12 bases, with 13 bases between the two germline ends.

This clonotype was seen a few times. The rearrangement links TRBV20-1 to TRBJ2-5; 9 bases align to TRBD2. The CDR3 contains 14 residues. Unmatched junction bases numbered 5, after V lost 1 base and J lost 5 bases. From germline, CDR1 is DFQATT and CDR2 SNEGSKA (reference sequence). The CDR3 DNA sequence: TGCAGTGCTAGAGTGATAAGCGGGAGGGAGACCCAGTACTTC. Translation: CSARVISGRETQYF.

This clonotype was seen a few times. This chain joins TRBV29-1 and TRBJ2-3; the D is unclear. CDR1 SQVTM and CDR2 ANQGSEA come from the germline V gene. This CDR3 contains 15 residues. With 2 bases removed from V and 1 base from J, the gap between germline ends came to 13 bases. DNA for the CDR3: TGCAGCGTTGAAATCCTCGCAAGTCGCACAGATACGCAGTATTTT. Its translation is CSVEILASRTDTQYF.

The chain carries TRBV5-1 and TRBJ2-5, with a tentative D call TRBD2 (6 bases). The CDR3 is 14 residues long. Between the trimmed V and J ends, which lost 0 bases and 4 bases, there was a span of 10 bases. Germline V gene lookup returns CDR1 SGHRS and CDR2 YFSETQ. CDR3 sequence (DNA): TGCGCCAGCAGCTTGGCTTCGGGGGTAGAGACCCAGTACTTC. It is translated as CASSLASGVETQYF. The full variable domain, with the rest looked up from reference TRBV5-1 and TRBJ2-5, is KAGVTQTPRYLIKTRGQQVTLSCSPISGHRSVSWYQQTPGQGLQFLFEYFSETQRNKGNFPGRFSGRQFSNSRSEMNVSTLELGDSALYLCASSLASGVETQYFGPGTRLLVL.

This clonotype was counted between two and nine times. V and J are TRBV6-2 or TRBV6-3 and TRBJ2-7; D is ambiguous. The CDR3 has 13 amino acids. The V gene lost 7 bases and the J gene lost 6 bases, with 16 bases spanning the gap. Germline V gives CDR1 MNHEY, CDR2 SVGEGT. CDR3 bases: TGTGCCAGCACCTTTGGGTTCCAGGCCGAGCAGTACTTC. It codes for CASTFGFQAEQYF.

This clonotype was seen repeatedly, ten times or more. Here the CDR3 DNA reads TGTGCCAGCAGTTTGAGGGGGACAGGGGGCGGTGAGCAGTTCTTC. Encoded protein: CASSLRGTGGGEQFF. The J gene is TRBJ2-1, the V gene TRBV12-3 or TRBV12-4; 12 nucleotides line up with TRBD1. The trim removed 3 bases at V and 9 bases at J, leaving 6 bases unmatched. The CDR3 loop spans 15 amino acids.

The rearrangement joins TRBV18 to TRBJ2-7; the D call may be TRBD1 or TRBD2 (5 bases each). Germline V gene sequence: CDR1 KGHSH, CDR2 LQKENI. V lost 5 bases and J 3 bases, leaving 20 bases between the germline ends. The CDR3 is 16 amino acids. The CDR3 loop is CASSSGADWGSYEQYF. In DNA, the CDR3 is TGTGCCAGCTCATCTGGGGCCGATTGGGGGAGCTACGAGCAGTACTTC.

This clonotype was seen at least ten times. The chain combines TRBV5-1 with TRBJ2-3; TRBD2 agrees at 9 bases. The CDR3 consists of 14 residues. The J segment lost 4 bases and the V segment lost 4 bases, leaving 4 bases of the junction unmatched. CDR1 is SGHRS, CDR2 YFSETQ, per germline. This CDR3 is CASSPERGADTQYF. For the CDR3, the DNA is TGCGCCAGCAGCCCTGAGCGGGGGGCAGATACGCAGTATTTT. Supplemented by reference TRBV5-1 and TRBJ2-3, the full variable domain reads KAGVTQTPRYLIKTRGQQVTLSCSPISGHRSVSWYQQTPGQGLQFLFEYFSETQRNKGNFPGRFSGRQFSNSRSEMNVSTLELGDSALYLCASSPERGADTQYFGPGTRLTVL.

This clonotype was found a few times. This rearrangement joins TRBV6-5 to TRBJ2-7; D perhaps matches TRBD1 (6 bases). The germline V gene encodes CDR1 MNHEY and CDR2 SVGAGI. Trimming stripped 2 bases from V and 4 bases from J, with 15 bases between. The CDR3 runs to 15 residues. The CDR3 bases are TGTGCCAGCAGTTACCGGGAAGGGGGTCGGTACGAGCAGTACTTC. As protein: CASSYREGGRYEQYF.

The J gene is TRBJ1-4, the V gene TRBV20-1; TRBD1 agrees at 8 bases. The germline V gene has CDR1 DFQATT and CDR2 SNEGSKA (reference sequence). Unmatched junction bases numbered 10, after V lost 6 bases and J lost 4 bases. This CDR3 region has 15 residues. The CDR3 region is CSARKDRAYNEKLFF. CDR3 DNA sequence: TGCAGTGCCAGGAAGGACAGGGCGTATAATGAAAAACTGTTTTTT.

J is TRBJ2-5 and V is TRBV20-1; unclear D gene. CDR1 DFQATT and CDR2 SNEGSKA come from the germline V gene (reference sequence). Trimming pared 1 base from V and 5 bases from J, leaving 17 bases between. The CDR3 contains 15 residues. DNA of the CDR3: TGCAGTGCTAGAGGGATCAGTTTAAGTGGGGAGACCCAGTACTTC. Amino acids: CSARGISLSGETQYF.

This chain connects TRBV20-1 to TRBJ1-5; D call uncertain. CDR3 length equals 13 residues. Germline V gene data show CDR1 as DFQATT and CDR2 as SNEGSKA (reference sequence). Trimming removed 0 bases at V and 4 bases at J, with 7 bases between. CDR3 sequence (DNA): TGCAGTGCTAGAGAGGTGGTTAATCAGCCCCAGCATTTT. Translated: CSAREVVNQPQHF.

This clonotype occurred a few times. This rearrangement joins TRBV7-2 to TRBJ2-5; weak D call: TRBD2 (6 bases). Deletions cut 6 bases from V and 4 bases from J, with 15 bases between. CDR1 is SGHTA and CDR2 is FQGNSA in the germline V gene. This CDR3 is built from 14 residues. CDR3 region: CASRQTSFGETQYF. In DNA, the CDR3 is TGTGCCAGCAGACAGACTAGTTTTGGAGAGACCCAGTACTTC.